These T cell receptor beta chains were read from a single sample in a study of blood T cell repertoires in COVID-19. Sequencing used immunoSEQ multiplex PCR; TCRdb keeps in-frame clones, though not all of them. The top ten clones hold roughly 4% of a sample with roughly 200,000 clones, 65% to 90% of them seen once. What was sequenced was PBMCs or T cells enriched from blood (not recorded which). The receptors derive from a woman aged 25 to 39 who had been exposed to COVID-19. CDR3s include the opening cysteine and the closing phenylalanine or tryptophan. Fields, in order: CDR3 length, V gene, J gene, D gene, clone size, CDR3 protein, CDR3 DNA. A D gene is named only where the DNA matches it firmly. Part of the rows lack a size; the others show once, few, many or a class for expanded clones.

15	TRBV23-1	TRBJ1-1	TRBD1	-	CASTLLDRENTEAFF	TGCGCCAGCACTCTACTTGACAGGGAAAACACTGAAGCTTTCTTT
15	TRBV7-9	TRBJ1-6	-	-	CASSLGVQGDSPLHF	TGTGCCAGCAGCTTAGGGGTGCAGGGTGATTCACCCCTCCACTTT
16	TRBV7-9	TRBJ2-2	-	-	CASTTPRTSRTGELFF	TGTGCCAGCACTACGCCCCGGACTTCGAGGACCGGGGAGCTGTTTTTT
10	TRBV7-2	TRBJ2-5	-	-	CASSSETQYF	TGTGCCAGCAGCTCGGAGACCCAGTACTTC
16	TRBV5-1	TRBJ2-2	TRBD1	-	CASSLGDRGGTGELFF	TGCGCCAGCAGCTTGGGGGACAGGGGTGGAACCGGGGAGCTGTTTTTT
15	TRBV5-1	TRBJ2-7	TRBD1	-	CASSLGTGGLYEQYF	TGCGCCAGCAGCTTAGGGACAGGGGGCCTCTACGAGCAGTACTTC
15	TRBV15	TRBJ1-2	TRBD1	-	CATSRPGTEVGGYTF	TGTGCCACCAGCAGACCCGGGACAGAGGTAGGAGGCTACACCTTC
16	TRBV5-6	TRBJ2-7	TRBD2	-	CASSRLAGGLSYEQYF	TGTGCCAGCAGCCGATTAGCGGGGGGGCTCTCCTACGAGCAGTACTTC
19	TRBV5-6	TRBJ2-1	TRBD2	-	CASSSEGTSGGSSYNEQFF	TGTGCCAGCAGCTCCGAGGGGACTAGCGGGGGGAGCTCCTACAATGAGCAGTTCTTC
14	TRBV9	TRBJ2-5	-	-	CASSKGGGWETQYF	TGTGCCAGCTCCAAAGGTGGGGGGTGGGAGACCCAGTACTTC
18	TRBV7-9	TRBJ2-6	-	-	CASSPARTGFSGANVLTF	TGTGCCAGCAGCCCCGCACGAACAGGGTTCTCTGGGGCCAACGTCCTGACTTTC
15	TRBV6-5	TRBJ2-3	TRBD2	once	CASSYSRGSTDTQYF	TGTGCCAGCAGTTACTCGCGGGGGAGCACAGATACGCAGTATTTT
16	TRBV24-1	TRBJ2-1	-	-	CATSGPTRDTDNEQFF	TGTGCCACCAGTGGGCCGACCCGGGACACAGACAATGAGCAGTTCTTC
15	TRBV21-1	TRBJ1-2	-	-	CASIVTFKGEDGYTF	TGTGCCAGCATCGTGACTTTTAAGGGGGAAGATGGCTACACCTTC
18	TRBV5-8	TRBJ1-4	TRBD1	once	CASSEGQKFFGTNEKLFF	TGTGCCAGCAGCGAGGGACAGAAGTTTTTTGGGACTAATGAAAAACTGTTTTTT
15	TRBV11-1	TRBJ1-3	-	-	CASSLEGISGNTIYF	TGTGCCAGCAGCTTGGAGGGAATCTCTGGAAACACCATATATTTT
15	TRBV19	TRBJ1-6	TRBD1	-	CASKVPGQGASPLHF	TGTGCCAGTAAGGTCCCCGGACAGGGGGCTTCACCCCTCCACTTT
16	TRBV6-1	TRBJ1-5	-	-	CASSEAGAFSNQPQHF	TGTGCCAGCAGTGAAGCAGGGGCGTTTAGCAATCAGCCCCAGCATTTT
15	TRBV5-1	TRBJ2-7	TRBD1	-	CASSLEGTGFYEQYF	TGCGCCAGCAGCTTGGAGGGGACAGGGTTTTACGAGCAGTACTTC
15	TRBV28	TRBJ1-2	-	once	CASIQGGQANYGYTF	TGTGCCAGCATCCAAGGAGGGCAAGCTAACTATGGCTACACCTTC
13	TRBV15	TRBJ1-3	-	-	CATSRDGPNTIYF	TGTGCCACCAGCAGAGATGGCCCGAACACCATATATTTT
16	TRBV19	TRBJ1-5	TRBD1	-	CASSRTGALGNQPQHF	TGTGCCAGTAGTAGGACAGGGGCCCTTGGCAATCAGCCCCAGCATTTT
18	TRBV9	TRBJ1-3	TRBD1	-	CASSDPKWGQPLWNTIYF	TGTGCCAGCAGCGACCCGAAGTGGGGACAGCCACTTTGGAACACCATATATTTT
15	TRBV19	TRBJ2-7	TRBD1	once	CASSRGQGVLYEQYF	TGTGCCAGTAGTAGAGGACAGGGAGTTCTCTACGAGCAGTACTTC
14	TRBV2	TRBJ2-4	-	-	CASSEVGGRDIQYF	TGTGCCAGCAGTGAAGTAGGGGGGAGGGACATTCAGTACTTC
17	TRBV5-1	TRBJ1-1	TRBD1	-	CASSPAPGQGMNTEAFF	TGCGCCAGCAGCCCGGCTCCGGGACAGGGAATGAACACTGAAGCTTTCTTT
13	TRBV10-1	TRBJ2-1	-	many	CASSASGDNEQFF	TGCGCCAGCAGCGCCTCAGGGGACAATGAGCAGTTCTTC
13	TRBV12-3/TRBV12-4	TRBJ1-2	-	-	CASSRDRGNGYTF	TGTGCCAGCAGTCGTGACCGGGGGAACGGCTACACCTTC
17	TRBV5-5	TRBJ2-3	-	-	CASSPRGIEQRADTQYF	TGTGCCAGCAGCCCCCGGGGGATCGAACAAAGGGCAGATACGCAGTATTTT
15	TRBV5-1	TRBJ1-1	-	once	CASSQGGRGKSEAFF	TGCGCCAGCAGCCAAGGCGGCAGGGGCAAGTCTGAAGCTTTCTTT
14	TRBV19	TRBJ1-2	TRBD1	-	CASNPTGIDYGYTF	TGTGCCAGTAACCCGACAGGGATCGACTATGGCTACACCTTC
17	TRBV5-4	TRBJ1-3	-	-	CASSPVPARGRGNTIYF	TGTGCCAGCAGCCCGGTTCCCGCCAGGGGCCGCGGAAACACCATATATTTT
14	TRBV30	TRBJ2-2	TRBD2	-	CAWGRRLAAGELFF	TGTGCCTGGGGTAGGCGGCTAGCGGCCGGGGAGCTGTTTTTT
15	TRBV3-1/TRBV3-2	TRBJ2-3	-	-	CASSQVNSLMDTQYF	TGTGCCAGCAGCCAAGTGAACTCCCTCATGGATACGCAGTATTTT
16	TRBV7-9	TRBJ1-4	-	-	CASSPRDGTTNEKLFF	TGTGCCAGCAGCCCTAGAGACGGGACAACTAATGAAAAACTGTTTTTT
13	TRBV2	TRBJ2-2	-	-	CASRQENPGELFF	TGTGCCAGTAGACAAGAGAACCCCGGGGAGCTGTTTTTT
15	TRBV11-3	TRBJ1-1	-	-	CASSLVGQGDTEAFF	TGTGCCAGCAGCTTAGTTGGGCAGGGCGACACTGAAGCTTTCTTT
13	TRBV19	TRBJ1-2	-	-	CASTRRWTPGYTF	TGTGCCAGTACCAGGCGGTGGACACCCGGCTACACCTTC
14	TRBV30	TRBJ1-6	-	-	CAWSAGRVISPLHF	TGTGCCTGGAGTGCGGGCAGGGTGATATCACCCCTCCACTTT
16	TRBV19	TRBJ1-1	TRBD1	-	CASSIHPGQGVPEAFF	TGTGCCAGTAGTATACATCCGGGACAGGGAGTGCCTGAAGCTTTCTTT
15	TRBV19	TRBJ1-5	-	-	CASSSGQGFPQPQHF	TGTGCCAGTAGTTCGGGGCAGGGGTTCCCTCAGCCCCAGCATTTT
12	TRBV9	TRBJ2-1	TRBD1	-	CASSGGGHEQFF	TGTGCCAGCAGCGGAGGGGGCCACGAGCAGTTCTTC